This T cell receptor beta chain emerged from a study of T-cell memory formation after mild COVID-19. On the study more broadly: Largely donor-specific sequence clusters came from a couple of donors.

TCRdb itself ran the 5' RACE reads through MiXCR, one entry per CDR3 protein. The sample comprises more than 250,000 distinct CDR3 sequences, 18% of which are singletons, and more than 20% rests with the top ten. Trimming took off 5 bases at V and 0 bases at J, with 11 bases between the two ends. The CDR3 consists of 15 residues. Germline V gives CDR1 SGHRS, CDR2 YFSETQ. This TCR was sampled from a man younger than 30 who had mild COVID-19 (a few samples of this study predate the infection). Cell type and time point are not known. Sample: PBMCs or a T cell subset sorted from them (not recorded which). This chain joins TRBV5-1 and TRBJ1-4; TRBD1 is a possible D gene (6 bases). The CDR3 region has the DNA TGCGCCAGCAGTTCCGGGACATCAACTAATGAAAAACTGTTTTTT. Translated, it gives CASSSGTSTNEKLFF.